This T cell receptor (beta chain) originates from a study of shared clonotypes between healthy human individuals. Whole-study context: CD4 naive cells filled three plates per donor, CD4 memory three, CD8 naive two and CD8 memory one.

This CDR3 region has 13 residues. Per the germline V gene, CDR1 is MNHEY and CDR2 is SVGAGI. Deletions cut 6 bases from V and 15 bases from J, with 21 bases between. When replicate PCRs were run on sorted subsets, they used around 200 ng DNA, 28,000 or so T cell genomes. Authors' data handling: Filtering differed because ImmunoSEQ produced junction-only sequences that carried no quality scores. Measured with immunoSEQ multiplex PCR; TCRdb has only the in-frame clones, and not every one. V, J and clone size are those of that table, while D and trimming were read from the DNA. The sample lists over 950,000 clones; roughly 77% were seen once. The study's findings and limits: It was anticipated that sequencing depth would influence how many clonotypes donors shared.

This clone showed up just a few times. Its antigen is not known. The receptor was isolated from a man between 18 and 29 years old in good health. Some clones in this sample may be carry-over from other donors' samples. The rearrangement links TRBV6-5 to TRBJ2-1; D may be TRBD1 (7 bases). Sample: memory CD4+ T cells from PBMCs. This sample's subset: CD45RA-negative fraction. CDR3 protein: CASSRPGDREAFF. CDR3 bases: TGTGCCAGCAGCCGACCCGGAGACAGGGAGGCGTTCTTC.